The TCR beta chain described here comes from a study of T cell repertoires in cytomegalovirus infection. Overall study context: Public TCR beta signature analysis indicated the presence of both CMV infection and matching HLA type. Study-wide results and limits: Dominating the ex vivo response were TCR beta clonotypes that were CMV-specific and HLA-C-restricted.

Trimming cost V 0 bases and J 4 bases; bases outside gene matches: 7. CDR1 is ENHRY and CDR2 is SYGVKD in the germline V gene. CDR3 length equals 17 residues. MiXCR, run by TCRdb on the reads, gives a single entry per CDR3 protein. The profile shows roughly 600,000 distinct CDR3 sequences, more than 20% of them singletons. This clonotype was observed a few times. Its antigen is currently unknown. Sequencing was done on a sample of CD8+ T cells from PBMCs. This clonotype originated in a human donor in good health (CMV status not recorded). Some clones in this sample may be carry-over from other donors' samples. This chain links TRBV10-3 with TRBJ2-2; 8 nucleotides align to TRBD1. The CDR3 sequence: CAISESRTGFFTGELFF. DNA for the CDR3: TGTGCCATCAGTGAGTCTAGGACAGGGTTCTTCACCGGGGAGCTGTTTTTT.